This entry lists 29 T cell receptor beta chains sequenced from one sample in a study of T cell responses to AZD1222 COVID-19 vaccine. The assay was immunoSEQ multiplex PCR, and TCRdb's table has in-frame clones only and misses some. The sample has about 200,000 clones, 90% to 95% seen once; the top ten hold 1%. The material was peripheral blood, obtained on day 0 of MenACWY control vaccination. The receptor set was obtained from an adult in good health.

CDR3 coding DNA: TGTGCCAGCAGCTTAGGGCGGGGAGCAGATACGCAGTATTTT. Its translation is CASSLGRGADTQYF. The chain is built from TRBV7-9 and TRBJ2-3, with TRBD2 as a possible D gene (6 bases). The V end was cut by 1 base, the J end by 4 bases, with 9 bases between. This CDR3 has 14 amino acids. CDR1 and CDR2 (germline): SEHNR, FQNEAQ (reference sequence).

The V gene is TRBV7-9, the J gene TRBJ1-5, with D unclear. The germline V gene has CDR1 SEHNR and CDR2 FQNEAQ (reference sequence). Trimming took 4 bases from V and 0 from J, leaving 10 bases between them. CDR3 size: 15 residues. The CDR3 region has the DNA TGTGCCAGCAGCTCGTACAGTGTTAGCAATCAGCCCCAGCATTTT. This encodes CASSSYSVSNQPQHF. Full variable domain (missing parts from reference TRBV7-9 and TRBJ1-5): DTGVSQNPRHKITKRGQNVTFRCDPISEHNRLYWYRQTLGQGPEFLTYFQNEAQLEKSRLLSDRFSAERPKGSFSTLEIQRTEQGDSAMYLCASSSYSVSNQPQHFGDGTRLSIL.

The rearrangement uses TRBV5-4 and TRBJ1-2, with 10 bases fitting TRBD1. Germline-derived CDR1 and CDR2 are SGHNT and YYREEE (reference sequence). The V and J ends lost 2 bases and 6 bases, in that order; junction bases with no gene match: 4. This CDR3 has 14 residues. This CDR3 reads CASSFPGTGDGYTF. In nucleotides, the CDR3 is TGTGCCAGCAGCTTCCCCGGGACAGGGGATGGCTACACCTTC.

The J gene is TRBJ1-4, the V gene TRBV2; the D gene is possibly TRBD1 (6 bases). V lost 6 bases, J lost 6 bases, and 20 bases lay in between. This CDR3 comprises 16 residues. Germline V gene data show CDR1 as SNHLY and CDR2 as FYNNEI. The CDR3, as DNA: TGTGCCAGCAGCCAAGAAGGACAGCTACTTTATGAAAAACTGTTTTTT. This codes for CASSQEGQLLYEKLFF. The full variable domain, rest sourced from reference TRBV2 and TRBJ1-4, is EPEVTQTPSHQVTQMGQEVILRCVPISNHLYFYWYRQILGQKVEFLVSFYNNEISEKSEIFDDQFSVERPDGSNFTLKIRSTKLEDSAMYFCASSQEGQLLYEKLFFGSGTQLSVL.

V gene TRBV7-9 combines with J gene TRBJ2-7, with D perhaps matching TRBD1 (5 bases). This CDR3 is 12 amino acids long. Germline assignment: CDR1 SEHNR and CDR2 FQNEAQ (reference sequence). Trimming removed 3 bases at V and 4 bases at J, with 7 bases between. The CDR3 sequence: CASSFSGYEQYF. DNA of the CDR3: TGTGCCAGCAGCTTTTCAGGGTACGAGCAGTACTTC.

This clone showed up just once. This chain uses TRBV18 with TRBJ2-2; D remains unclear. V lost 6 bases to trimming and J lost 2 bases, with 4 bases between them. Germline V gene data show CDR1 as KGHSH and CDR2 as LQKENI. The CDR3 totals 12 residues. CDR3 coding DNA: TGTGCCAGCTCGCGTAACACCGGGGAGCTGTTTTTT. This codes for CASSRNTGELFF.

The CDR3 DNA reads as TGCAGTGCTAGCAGTTCTGGCTACACCTTC. It specifies CSASSSGYTF. This chain uses TRBV20-1 with TRBJ1-2; D call uncertain. Germline V gives CDR1 DFQATT, CDR2 SNEGSKA (reference sequence). The CDR3 runs 10 residues. V shed 3 bases and J shed 7 bases, with 6 bases lying between them.

This sequence joins TRBV3-1 (or the pseudogene TRBV3-2) and TRBJ2-5, with no clear D. With 3 bases removed from V and 5 bases from J, the gap between germline ends came to 10 bases. This CDR3 is 13 amino acids long. The germline V gene has CDR1 LGHDT and CDR2 YNNKEL (reference sequence). In DNA, the CDR3 is TGTGCCAGCAGCCACCCATCGGGCGAGACCCAGTACTTC. Translating it yields CASSHPSGETQYF.

In regard to this clone: The same CDR3 also results from other DNA sequences found in this sample. CDR3 sequence (DNA): TGTGCCAGCAGCCTCGACAGAAATGGCTACACCTTC. Residues: CASSLDRNGYTF. V usage is TRBV5-4 and J usage is TRBJ1-2; TRBD1 might be the D (5 bases). V was trimmed by 4 bases and J by 6 bases, leaving 10 bases between them. CDR1 and CDR2 (germline): SGHNT, YYREEE (reference sequence). This CDR3 comprises 12 residues.

The chain carries TRBV7-8 and TRBJ2-2, with D perhaps TRBD2 (6 bases). The CDR3 sequence is 16 residues long. V lost 4 bases to trimming and J lost 5 bases, with 17 bases between them. The V gene's germline CDR1 is SGHVS and CDR2 FQNEAQ. The CDR3 bases are TGTGCCAGCAGCTCGGGGACTCTCGGTGGAACCGGGGAGCTGTTTTTT. Translating it yields CASSSGTLGGTGELFF.

The table lists this clone with a count of one. The chain joins TRBV9 to TRBJ2-7; TRBD1 might be the D (6 bases). The V gene lost 3 bases and the J gene lost 0 bases, with 16 bases spanning the gap. Germline values: CDR1 SGDLS, CDR2 YYNGEE. This CDR3 comprises 16 residues. In DNA form, the CDR3 reads TGTGCCAGCAGCGGGGGGACATCGCTCAGCTCCTACGAGCAGTACTTC. Residues: CASSGGTSLSSYEQYF.

Regarding this clone: Different DNA sequences within this sample yield the same CDR3. The chain combines TRBV6-5 with TRBJ1-2; TRBD1 might be the D (6 bases). V lost 0 bases and J 4 bases, leaving 6 bases between the germline ends. Germline-derived CDR1 and CDR2 are MNHEY and SVGAGI. CDR3 length: 13 amino acids. CDR3 coding DNA: TGTGCCAGCAGTTACTCGGGGGCCTATGGCTACACCTTC. Protein product: CASSYSGAYGYTF.

The rearrangement links TRBV6-5 to TRBJ2-7; D not certain. This CDR3 spans 10 amino acids. V was shortened by 8 bases and J by 2 bases, with 4 bases between the two germline ends. The germline CDR1 and CDR2 sequences are MNHEY and SVGAGI. CDR3 nucleotide sequence: TGTGCCAGCGGGGCCTACGAGCAGTACTTC. Translation: CASGAYEQYF.

The chain uses TRBV7-2 and TRBJ2-7; TRBD2 aligns across 7 bases. Trimming removed 4 bases from V and 3 bases from J; junction bases left unmatched: 9. Germline CDR1 SGHTA, CDR2 FQGNSA. The CDR3 covers 15 residues. CDR3 nucleotide sequence: TGTGCCAGCAGCTCAGCAGCGGGGCGCGACTACGAGCAGTACTTC. Its translation: CASSSAAGRDYEQYF.

This chain links TRBV6-5 with TRBJ1-4; D remains ambiguous. Trimming removed 0 bases at V and 7 bases at J, with 12 bases between. The CDR3 sequence is 15 residues long. CDR1 is MNHEY and CDR2 is SVGAGI in the germline V gene. The CDR3 here is CASSYSNSGSEKLFF. DNA for the CDR3: TGTGCCAGCAGTTACTCGAATTCTGGTAGTGAAAAACTGTTTTTT.

The rearrangement uses TRBV7-2 and TRBJ1-3; perhaps TRBD1 as D (6 bases). The V gene lost 6 bases and the J gene lost 0 bases, with 15 bases spanning the gap. Germline lookup yields CDR1 SGHTA and CDR2 FQGNSA. The CDR3 is made up of 16 amino acids. CDR3 protein: CASSASGALSGNTIYF. The CDR3 DNA follows: TGTGCCAGCAGTGCTTCAGGGGCTCTCTCTGGAAACACCATATATTTT.

The chain links TRBV5-6 to TRBJ1-5; tentatively, D is TRBD1 (6 bases). Germline V gives CDR1 SGHDT, CDR2 YYEEEE. The ends were cut back, 0 bases at V and 2 bases at J, with 6 bases in the middle. There are 14 residues in the CDR3. The CDR3 DNA reads TGTGCCAGCAGCTTGGACAGGGGCAATCAGCCCCAGCATTTT. This codes for CASSLDRGNQPQHF. The variable domain in full, completed from reference TRBV5-6 and TRBJ1-5, reads DAGVTQSPTHLIKTRGQQVTLRCSPKSGHDTVSWYQQALGQGPQFIFQYYEEEERQRGNFPDRFSGHQFPNYSSELNVNALLLGDSALYLCASSLDRGNQPQHFGDGTRLSIL.

This clone is a singleton in its sample. The V call is TRBV25-1, the J call TRBJ1-2; 9 bases fit TRBD1. The CDR3 extends over 14 amino acids. V was clipped by 3 bases and J by 10 bases; unmatched bases: 9. Germline CDR1 and CDR2: MGHDK and SYGVNS. Written as DNA, the CDR3 is TGTGCCAGCAGTGATCTCGGGACAGGGAATCTCTACACCTTC. Encoded protein: CASSDLGTGNLYTF.

The chain employs TRBV7-2 and TRBJ1-4; D unresolved. The V end lost 5 bases, the J end lost 1 base, and 8 bases lay between the germline ends. This CDR3 spans 14 amino acids. In germline, CDR1 is SGHTA, CDR2 FQGNSA. The CDR3 bases are TGTGCCAGCAGCAAGGGAGGAACTAATGAAAAACTGTTTTTT. Translated: CASSKGGTNEKLFF.

The rearrangement links TRBV30 to TRBJ2-1; no reliable D call. V was clipped by 0 bases and J by 4 bases, with 7 bases between them. CDR1 and CDR2 from the germline V gene are GTSNPN and SVGIG (reference sequence). The CDR3 is made up of 13 amino acids. CDR3 amino acids: CAWSVALYNEQFF. CDR3 in DNA: TGTGCCTGGAGTGTAGCACTATACAATGAGCAGTTCTTC.

This clone turned up a few times. The chain uses TRBV28 and TRBJ2-2; 8 nucleotides match TRBD1. The length of the CDR3 is 19 residues. Germline V gene lookup returns CDR1 MDHEN and CDR2 SYDVKM. V shed 2 bases, J shed 2 bases, and the junction held 13 bases outside the gene matches. CDR3: CASSLGGTGIWLNTGELFF. CDR3 in DNA: TGTGCCAGCAGTTTAGGGGGGACAGGTATTTGGCTTAACACCGGGGAGCTGTTTTTT.

The chain employs TRBV19 and TRBJ1-2; 9 bases line up with TRBD1. J was trimmed by 3 bases and V by 4 bases; bases with no gene match: 6. This CDR3 comprises 15 residues. Germline V gives CDR1 LNHDA, CDR2 SQIVND (reference sequence). The CDR3 region is CASSRHRGQDYGYTF. For the CDR3, the DNA is TGTGCCAGTAGTAGGCACAGGGGGCAGGACTATGGCTACACCTTC.

The chain couples TRBV7-9 to TRBJ2-1; the match to TRBD2 covers 8 bases. J was trimmed by 5 bases and V by 5 bases; bases with no gene match: 17. The CDR3 has 18 amino acids. Germline CDR1 is SEHNR and CDR2 is FQNEAQ (reference sequence). CDR3 loop: CASSNPRELAGPHNEQFF. The DNA for the CDR3 is TGTGCCAGCAGCAACCCCCGCGAATTAGCGGGGCCACACAATGAGCAGTTCTTC.

J is TRBJ1-3 and V is TRBV13; TRBD1 agrees at 7 bases. CDR1 is PRHDT, CDR2 FYEKMQ, per germline (reference sequence). V lost 0 bases to trimming and J lost 4 bases; unmatched junction nucleotides: 6. The CDR3 consists of 16 residues. This CDR3 reads CASSLGKVGQGNTIYF. CDR3 bases: TGTGCCAGCAGCTTAGGAAAGGTGGGACAGGGAAACACCATATATTTT.

The genes are TRBV28 and TRBJ1-2; no definite D call. The ends were cut back, 5 bases at V and 4 bases at J, with 20 bases in the middle. The CDR3 is 16 amino acids. Germline V CDR1 and CDR2: MDHEN, SYDVKM. DNA for the CDR3: TGTGCCAGCAGTCCCCATTTGGGAGGAGGGATCTATGGCTACACCTTC. Residues: CASSPHLGGGIYGYTF.

The V gene is TRBV15, the J gene TRBJ1-1; D may be TRBD1 (5 bases). Trimming pared 1 base from V and 4 bases from J, leaving 10 bases between. CDR3 size: 14 residues. The V gene's germline CDR1 is LNHNV and CDR2 YYDKDF (reference sequence). Here the CDR3 reads CATSRGGPSTEAFF. The CDR3 DNA reads TGTGCCACCAGCAGAGGGGGCCCGAGCACTGAAGCTTTCTTT.

The chain links TRBV5-8 to TRBJ1-5; D uncertain. The ends were cut back, 4 bases at V and 3 bases at J, with 14 bases in the middle. This CDR3 spans 15 amino acids. Germline V gene data show CDR1 as SGHTS and CDR2 as YDEGEE. The CDR3 bases are TGTGCCAGCAGCCCCGGGTTAGGGTTCAATCAGCCCCAGCATTTT. Translation: CASSPGLGFNQPQHF.

V and J are TRBV7-2 and TRBJ2-3, with D perhaps TRBD1 or TRBD2 (6 bases each). CDR1 and CDR2 (germline): SGHTA, FQGNSA. The V end was cut by 0 bases, the J end by 0 bases, with 10 bases between. The CDR3 totals 16 residues. The CDR3 nucleotides read TGTGCCAGCAGCTTAGCGCTAGGGGGGAGCACAGATACGCAGTATTTT. Protein product: CASSLALGGSTDTQYF.

The CDR3 sequence: CASSQTNYGYTF. The CDR3 nucleotides are TGCGCCAGCAGCCAAACAAACTATGGCTACACCTTC. This rearrangement joins TRBV4-3 to TRBJ1-2; D remains unclear. V lost 2 bases to trimming and J lost 2 bases, with 3 bases between them. Germline CDR1 and CDR2: LGHNA and YSLEER. The CDR3 consists of 12 residues.